This TCR beta chain was sequenced in a study of T cells after yellow fever vaccination. General observations from the study: Abundant bulk-population clonotypes could contaminate the FACS-sorted repertoires. There was a small share of clonotypes that showed up in both the CD4 and CD8 compartments. Boosting was followed by the reappearance of most primary-vaccination clones (approximately 95% CD4, around 86% CD8).

From the 5' RACE reads, TCRdb called clonotypes with MiXCR, one entry per CDR3 protein. The sample lists around 200,000 distinct CDR3 sequences, approximately 11% occurring once. A word on this clonotype: No antigen is known for it.

The CDR3 is 13 residues long. Germline V gene sequence: CDR1 DFQATT, CDR2 SNEGSKA (reference sequence). The V gene lost 6 bases and the J gene lost 2 bases, with 11 bases spanning the gap. The source was CD8+ T cells sorted from PBMCs, collected 15 days after the yellow fever booster vaccination. The V call is TRBV20-1, the J call TRBJ2-1; D is perhaps TRBD1 or TRBD2 (5 bases each). This sequence was found in a young man who received the YFV17D yellow fever vaccine. The chain's CDR3 is CSADQGAYNEQFF. The CDR3 region has the DNA TGCAGTGCGGACCAGGGAGCCTACAATGAGCAGTTCTTC.